This T cell receptor beta chain was captured by sequencing in a study of cytomegalovirus exposure and HLA in healthy donors (dated by TCRdb to the late 2010s). Turning to the overall study: According to a later analysis, the 120 or so validation repertoires were produced on the same platform as the approximately 690 repertoires of the first cohort. The study aimed to test whether cataloging public T cell receptors could reveal signatures of past pathogen exposure. In addition to the first cohort of 666 subjects, a separate validation cohort of approximately 130 different subjects was used. To predict cytomegalovirus infection status, the study combined high-throughput TCR immunosequencing, statistical association of individual TCRs with disease status, and machine learning.

Separate from the roughly 630-subject first cohort, the validation cohort of 95 to 150 subjects was the group to which the donors belonged. What the work shows at the level of the full study, not this receptor alone: A later analysis had no HLA typing for the validation cohort, so co-occurrence there was scored across all 110 or so repertoires. In vitro tests confirmed that a few of the cytomegalovirus-associated TCR beta chains recognize cytomegalovirus antigens. The study listed 150 to 200 TCR beta chains as associated with cytomegalovirus. It was suggested by the authors that the approach could potentially be generalized to other disease states and immunological phenotypes. In both the original and validation cohorts, the classifier was reported to diagnose cytomegalovirus status with high specificity and sensitivity. Subsequent analysis determined that TCRs grouped into clusters in the first cohort also showed a tendency toward co-occurrence across the roughly 120 validation repertoires, and 94% of cluster scores exceeded 0. Across donors, most TCR sequences were observed very rarely, whereas some public TCRs were present in many individuals.

CDR1 and CDR2 (MNHEY, SVGAGI) derive from the germline V gene. The CDR3 goes from the cysteine to the phenylalanine over 15 residues. Solely the CDR3 DNA is kept, with 45 bases framed from the first base. V gives up 2 bases and J gives up 2 bases, and the segment between their germline ends measures 12 bases. Comment on this clone: No antigen is known for it. No quality values exist for individual bases; no much larger clone is one base distant.

Receptor libraries were prepared by the immunoSEQ multiplex PCR assay. The authors' analysis ran thus. A statistical classification framework was developed to diagnose cytomegalovirus status using the catalog of TCR beta chain sequences. In its TCRdb copy, this immuneACCESS table keeps in-frame sequences only and misses some clones. Where compared with another copy, unresolved V genes explain less than half of these, and the others have no known cause. That table gives V, J and clone size, and the DNA gave D and trimming. For this sample there are 55,000 to 75,000 clones; about 94% appear just once. About 4.3% of the sample goes to the ten largest clones.

The chain is encoded by TRBV6-5 joined to TRBJ1-1; tentative D gene TRBD1, with 5 bases matching. The clonotype was recovered from a man aged 18 to 29 in good health and CMV-seropositive. The sample taken for sequencing was PBMCs. The bases are TGTGCCAGCAGTTACGGGGGGTCGGTTAACACTGAAGCTTTCTTT. The translation is CASSYGGSVNTEAFF.